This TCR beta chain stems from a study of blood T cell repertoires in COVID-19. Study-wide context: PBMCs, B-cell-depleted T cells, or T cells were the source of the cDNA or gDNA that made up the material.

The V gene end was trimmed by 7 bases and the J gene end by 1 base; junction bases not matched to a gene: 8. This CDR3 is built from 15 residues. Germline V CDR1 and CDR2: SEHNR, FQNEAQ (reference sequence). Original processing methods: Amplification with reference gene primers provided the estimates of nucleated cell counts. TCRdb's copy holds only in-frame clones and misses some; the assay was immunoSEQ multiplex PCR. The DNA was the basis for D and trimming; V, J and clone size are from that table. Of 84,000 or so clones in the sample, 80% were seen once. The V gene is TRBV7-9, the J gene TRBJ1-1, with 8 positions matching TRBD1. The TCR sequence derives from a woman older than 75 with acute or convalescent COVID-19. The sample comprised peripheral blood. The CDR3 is CASTPTGVGNTEAFF. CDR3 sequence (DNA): TGTGCCAGCACCCCGACAGGGGTGGGGAACACTGAAGCTTTCTTT.